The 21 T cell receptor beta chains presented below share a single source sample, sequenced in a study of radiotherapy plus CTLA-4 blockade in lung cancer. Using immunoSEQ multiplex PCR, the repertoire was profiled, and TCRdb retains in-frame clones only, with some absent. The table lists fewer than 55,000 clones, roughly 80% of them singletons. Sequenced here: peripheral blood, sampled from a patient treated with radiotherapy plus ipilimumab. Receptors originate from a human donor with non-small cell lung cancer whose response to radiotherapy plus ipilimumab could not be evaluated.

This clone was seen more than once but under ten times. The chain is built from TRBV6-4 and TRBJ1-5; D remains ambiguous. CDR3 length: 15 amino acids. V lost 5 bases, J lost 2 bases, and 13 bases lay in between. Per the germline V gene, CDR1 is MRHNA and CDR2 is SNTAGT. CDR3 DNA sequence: TGTGCCAGCAGTCGAGAGTATTTGGGCAATCAGCCCCAGCATTTT. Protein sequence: CASSREYLGNQPQHF.

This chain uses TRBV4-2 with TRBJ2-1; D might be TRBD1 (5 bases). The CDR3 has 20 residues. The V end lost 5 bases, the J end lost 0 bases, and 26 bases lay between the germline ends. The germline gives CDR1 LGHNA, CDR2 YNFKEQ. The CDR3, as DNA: TGTGCCAGCAGCAAGAGGAAGGGGTTTAGAGTCTTGAGCTCCTACAATGAGCAGTTCTTC. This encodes CASSKRKGFRVLSSYNEQFF.

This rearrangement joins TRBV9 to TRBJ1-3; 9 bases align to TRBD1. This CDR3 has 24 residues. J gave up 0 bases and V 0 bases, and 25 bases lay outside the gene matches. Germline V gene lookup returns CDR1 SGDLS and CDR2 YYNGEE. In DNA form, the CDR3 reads TGTGCCAGCAGCGTAGGAGGGGGTTTAGTTCGGGACAGGGTATGGGGGACCTCTGGAAACACCATATATTTT. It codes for CASSVGGGLVRDRVWGTSGNTIYF.

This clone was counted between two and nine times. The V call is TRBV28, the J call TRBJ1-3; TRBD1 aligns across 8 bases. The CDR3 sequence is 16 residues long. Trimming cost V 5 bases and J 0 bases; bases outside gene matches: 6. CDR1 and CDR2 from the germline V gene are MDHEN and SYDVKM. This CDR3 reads CASSLDRGFSGNTIYF. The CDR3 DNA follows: TGTGCCAGCAGTCTCGACAGGGGATTCTCTGGAAACACCATATATTTT.

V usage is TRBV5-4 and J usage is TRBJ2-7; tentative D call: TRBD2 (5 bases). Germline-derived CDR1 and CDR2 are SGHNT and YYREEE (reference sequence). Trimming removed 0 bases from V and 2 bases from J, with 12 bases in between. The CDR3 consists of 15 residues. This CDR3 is CASSLGGLITYEQYF. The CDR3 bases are TGTGCCAGCAGCTTGGGAGGGCTCATTACCTACGAGCAGTACTTC.

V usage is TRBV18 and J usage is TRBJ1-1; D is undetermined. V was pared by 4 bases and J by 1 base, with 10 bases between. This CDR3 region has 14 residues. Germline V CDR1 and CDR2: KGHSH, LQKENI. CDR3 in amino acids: CASSLNERNTEAFF. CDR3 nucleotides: TGTGCCAGCTCACTTAATGAGAGGAACACTGAAGCTTTCTTT. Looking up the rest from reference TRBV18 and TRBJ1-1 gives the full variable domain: NAGVMQNPRHLVRRRGQEARLRCSPMKGHSHVYWYRQLPEEGLKFMVYLQKENIIDESGMPKERFSAEFPKEGPSILRIQQVVRGDSAAYFCASSLNERNTEAFFGQGTRLTVV.

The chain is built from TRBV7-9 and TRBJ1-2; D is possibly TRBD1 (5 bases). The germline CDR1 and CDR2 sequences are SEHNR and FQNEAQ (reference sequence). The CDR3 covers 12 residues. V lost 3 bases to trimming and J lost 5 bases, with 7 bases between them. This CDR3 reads CASSLGQYGYTF. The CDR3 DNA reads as TGTGCCAGCAGCTTGGGGCAGTATGGCTACACCTTC.

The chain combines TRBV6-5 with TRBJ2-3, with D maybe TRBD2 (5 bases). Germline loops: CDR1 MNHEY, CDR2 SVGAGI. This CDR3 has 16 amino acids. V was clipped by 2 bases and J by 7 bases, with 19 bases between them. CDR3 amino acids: CASSYGNRGQENTQYF. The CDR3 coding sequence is TGTGCCAGCAGTTACGGGAACAGAGGGCAGGAGAATACGCAGTATTTT.

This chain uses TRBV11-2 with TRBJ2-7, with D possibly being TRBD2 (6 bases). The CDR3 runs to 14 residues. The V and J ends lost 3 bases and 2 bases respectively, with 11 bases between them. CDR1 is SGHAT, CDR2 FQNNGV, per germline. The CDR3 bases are TGTGCCAGCAGCTTGGCGGGGAGCCCCTACGAGCAGTACTTC. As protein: CASSLAGSPYEQYF.

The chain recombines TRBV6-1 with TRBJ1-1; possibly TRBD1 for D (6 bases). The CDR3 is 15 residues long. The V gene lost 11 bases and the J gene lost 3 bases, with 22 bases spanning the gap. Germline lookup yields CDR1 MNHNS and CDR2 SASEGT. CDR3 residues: CAPYGRGGCDTEAFF. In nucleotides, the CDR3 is TGTGCCCCCTACGGTCGAGGGGGATGTGACACTGAAGCTTTCTTT.

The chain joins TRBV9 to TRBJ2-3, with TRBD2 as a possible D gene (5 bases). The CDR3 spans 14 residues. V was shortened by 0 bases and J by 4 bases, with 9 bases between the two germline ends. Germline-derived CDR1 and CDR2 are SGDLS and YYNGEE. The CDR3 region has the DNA TGTGCCAGCAGCGTAGGGCCCGGGGCAGATACGCAGTATTTT. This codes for CASSVGPGADTQYF.

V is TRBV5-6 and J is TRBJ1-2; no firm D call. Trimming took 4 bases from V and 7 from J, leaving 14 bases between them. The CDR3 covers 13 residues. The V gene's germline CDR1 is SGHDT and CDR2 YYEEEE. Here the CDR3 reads CASSRRQLGGYTF. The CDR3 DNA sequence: TGTGCCAGCAGCAGGAGGCAACTTGGTGGCTACACCTTC.

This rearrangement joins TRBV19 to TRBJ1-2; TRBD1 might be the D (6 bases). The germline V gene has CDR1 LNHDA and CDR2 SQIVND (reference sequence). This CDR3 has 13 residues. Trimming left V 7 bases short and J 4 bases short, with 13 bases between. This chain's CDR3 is CASTQPGVYGYTF. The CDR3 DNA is TGTGCCAGTACCCAACCAGGGGTCTATGGCTACACCTTC.

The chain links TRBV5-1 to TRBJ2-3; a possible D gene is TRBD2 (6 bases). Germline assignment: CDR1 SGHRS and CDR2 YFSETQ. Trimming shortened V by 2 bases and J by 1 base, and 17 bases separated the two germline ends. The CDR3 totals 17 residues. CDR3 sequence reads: CASSFVWGDGRTDTQYF. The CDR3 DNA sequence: TGCGCCAGCAGCTTCGTCTGGGGGGACGGGCGCACAGATACGCAGTATTTT. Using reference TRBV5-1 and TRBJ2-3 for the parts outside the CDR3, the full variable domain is KAGVTQTPRYLIKTRGQQVTLSCSPISGHRSVSWYQQTPGQGLQFLFEYFSETQRNKGNFPGRFSGRQFSNSRSEMNVSTLELGDSALYLCASSFVWGDGRTDTQYFGPGTRLTVL.

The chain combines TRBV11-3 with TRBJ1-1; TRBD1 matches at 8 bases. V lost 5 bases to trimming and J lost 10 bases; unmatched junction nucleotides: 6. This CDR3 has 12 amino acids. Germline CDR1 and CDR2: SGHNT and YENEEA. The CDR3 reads CASSLRQGRAFF. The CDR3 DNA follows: TGTGCCAGCAGCCTAAGACAGGGGCGAGCTTTCTTT.

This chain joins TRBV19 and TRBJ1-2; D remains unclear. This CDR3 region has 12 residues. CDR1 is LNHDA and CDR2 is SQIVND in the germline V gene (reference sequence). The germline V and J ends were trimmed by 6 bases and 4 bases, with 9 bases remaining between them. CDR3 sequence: CASSLRSYGYTF. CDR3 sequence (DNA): TGTGCCAGTAGCCTGAGAAGCTATGGCTACACCTTC.

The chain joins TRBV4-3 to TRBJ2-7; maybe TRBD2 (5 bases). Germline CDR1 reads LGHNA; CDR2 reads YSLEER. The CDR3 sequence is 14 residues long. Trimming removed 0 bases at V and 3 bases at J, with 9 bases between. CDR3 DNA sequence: TGCGCCAGCAGCCAAGATGGCGGGTACTACGAGCAGTACTTC. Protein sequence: CASSQDGGYYEQYF.

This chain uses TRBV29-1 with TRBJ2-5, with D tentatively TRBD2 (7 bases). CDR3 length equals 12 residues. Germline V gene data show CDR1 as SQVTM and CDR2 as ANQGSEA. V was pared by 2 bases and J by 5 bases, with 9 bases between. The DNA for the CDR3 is TGCAGCGTTGAACGGGGGGCGGAGACCCAGTACTTC. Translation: CSVERGAETQYF.

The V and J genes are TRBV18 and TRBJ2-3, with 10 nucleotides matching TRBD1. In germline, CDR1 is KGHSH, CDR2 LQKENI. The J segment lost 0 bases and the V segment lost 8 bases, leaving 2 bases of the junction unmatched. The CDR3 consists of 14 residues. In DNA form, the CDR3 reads TGTGCCAGCCGACAGGGGGCAAGCACAGATACGCAGTATTTT. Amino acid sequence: CASRQGASTDTQYF.

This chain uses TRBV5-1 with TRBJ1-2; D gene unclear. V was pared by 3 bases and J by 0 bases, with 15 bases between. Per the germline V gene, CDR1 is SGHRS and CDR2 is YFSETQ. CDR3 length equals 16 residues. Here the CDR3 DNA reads TGCGCCAGCAGCTCGGGAGGCAGGCGAGCTAACTATGGCTACACCTTC. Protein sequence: CASSSGGRRANYGYTF.

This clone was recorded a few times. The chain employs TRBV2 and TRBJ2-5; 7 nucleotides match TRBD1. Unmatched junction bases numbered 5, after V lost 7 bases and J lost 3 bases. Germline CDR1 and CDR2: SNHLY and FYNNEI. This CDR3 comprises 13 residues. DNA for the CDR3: TGTGCCAGCACTGGGACAGAGGAAGAGACCCAGTACTTC. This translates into CASTGTEEETQYF. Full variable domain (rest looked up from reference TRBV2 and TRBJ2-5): EPEVTQTPSHQVTQMGQEVILRCVPISNHLYFYWYRQILGQKVEFLVSFYNNEISEKSEIFDDQFSVERPDGSNFTLKIRSTKLEDSAMYFCASTGTEEETQYFGPGTRLLVL.